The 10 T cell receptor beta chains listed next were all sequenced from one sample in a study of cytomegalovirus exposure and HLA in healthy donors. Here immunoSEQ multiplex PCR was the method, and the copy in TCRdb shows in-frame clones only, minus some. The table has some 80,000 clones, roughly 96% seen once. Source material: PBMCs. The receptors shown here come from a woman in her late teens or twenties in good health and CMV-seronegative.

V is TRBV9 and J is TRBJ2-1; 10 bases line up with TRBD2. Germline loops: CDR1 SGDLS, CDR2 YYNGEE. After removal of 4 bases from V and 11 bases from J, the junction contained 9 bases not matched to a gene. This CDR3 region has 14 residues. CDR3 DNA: TGTGCCAGCAGCCTCGGGACTAGCGAGCCCAAGCAGTTCTTC. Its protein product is CASSLGTSEPKQFF.

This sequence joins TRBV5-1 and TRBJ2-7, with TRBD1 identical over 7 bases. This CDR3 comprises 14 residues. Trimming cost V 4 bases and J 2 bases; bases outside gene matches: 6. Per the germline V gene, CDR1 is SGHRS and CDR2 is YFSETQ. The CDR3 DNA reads TGCGCCAGCAGCAGGGGACAGAGAACCTACGAGCAGTACTTC. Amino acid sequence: CASSRGQRTYEQYF.

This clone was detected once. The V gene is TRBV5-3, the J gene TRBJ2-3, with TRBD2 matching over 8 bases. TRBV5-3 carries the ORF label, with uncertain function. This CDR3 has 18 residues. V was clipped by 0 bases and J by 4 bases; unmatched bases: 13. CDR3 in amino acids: CARSLDFQRENFPDTQYF. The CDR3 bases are TGTGCCAGAAGCTTGGATTTCCAGCGGGAGAACTTCCCAGATACGCAGTATTTT.

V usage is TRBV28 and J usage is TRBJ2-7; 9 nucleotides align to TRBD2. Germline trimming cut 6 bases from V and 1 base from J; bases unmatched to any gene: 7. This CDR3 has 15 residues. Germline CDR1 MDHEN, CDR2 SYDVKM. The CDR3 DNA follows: TGTGCCAGCAGGGGTAGCGGGAGTTCGTCCTACGAGCAGTACTTC. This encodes CASRGSGSSSYEQYF.

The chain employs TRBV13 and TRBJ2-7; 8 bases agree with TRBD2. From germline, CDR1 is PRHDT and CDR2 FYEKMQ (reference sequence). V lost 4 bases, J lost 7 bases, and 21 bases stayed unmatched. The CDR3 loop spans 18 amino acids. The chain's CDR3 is CASSSHLTASGPTWEQYF. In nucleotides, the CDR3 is TGTGCCAGCAGCTCCCATTTGACTGCTAGCGGGCCTACGTGGGAGCAGTACTTC.

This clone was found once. DNA of the CDR3: TGTGCCAGCAGCACCGGACAGGGGGCAAGTCAGCCCCAGCATTTT. Protein product: CASSTGQGASQPQHF. This sequence joins TRBV7-2 and TRBJ1-5, with 11 bases aligning to TRBD1. Germline loops: CDR1 SGHTA, CDR2 FQGNSA. Trimming cost V 5 bases and J 6 bases; bases outside gene matches: 6. This CDR3 region has 15 residues.

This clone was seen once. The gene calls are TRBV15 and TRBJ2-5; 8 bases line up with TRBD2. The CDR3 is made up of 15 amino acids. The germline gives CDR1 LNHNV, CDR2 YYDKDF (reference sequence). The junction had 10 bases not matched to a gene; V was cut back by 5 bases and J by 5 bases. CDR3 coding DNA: TGTGCCACCAGCGGATCCGGGACTAGGATGGAGACCCAGTACTTC. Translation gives CATSGSGTRMETQYF. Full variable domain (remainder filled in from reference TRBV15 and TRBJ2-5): DAMVIQNPRYQVTQFGKPVTLSCSQTLNHNVMYWYQQKSSQAPKLLFHYYDKDFNNEADTPDNFQSRRPNTSFCFLDIRSPGLGDTAMYLCATSGSGTRMETQYFGPGTRLLVL.

CDR3 nucleotides: TGTGCCAGCAGAACCCAGGGGAACTACGAGCAGTACTTC. It specifies CASRTQGNYEQYF. The chain employs TRBV11-2 and TRBJ2-7, with a tentative D call TRBD1 (6 bases). V was clipped by 6 bases and J by 3 bases, with 12 bases between them. The germline V gene encodes CDR1 SGHAT and CDR2 FQNNGV. This CDR3 spans 13 amino acids. The variable domain in full, completed from reference TRBV11-2 and TRBJ2-7, reads EAGVAQSPRYKIIEKRQSVAFWCNPISGHATLYWYQQILGQGPKLLIQFQNNGVVDDSQLPKDRFSAERLKGVDSTLKIQPAKLEDSAVYLCASRTQGNYEQYFGPGTRLTVT.

The CDR3 nucleotides are TGTGCCAGCAGTTTATCATACGCTTCAAGGGGCCCCACCGGGGAGCTGTTTTTT. It specifies CASSLSYASRGPTGELFF. The chain carries TRBV27 and TRBJ2-2; the D gene is possibly TRBD1 (5 bases). Trimming took 0 bases from V and 4 from J, leaving 18 bases between them. The CDR3 loop spans 18 amino acids. Germline CDR1 is MNHEY and CDR2 is SMNVEV (reference sequence).

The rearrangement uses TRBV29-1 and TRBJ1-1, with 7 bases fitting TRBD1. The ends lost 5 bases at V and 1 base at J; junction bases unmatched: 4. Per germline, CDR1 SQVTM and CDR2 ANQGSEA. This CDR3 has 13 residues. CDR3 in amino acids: CSVLTGRNTEAFF. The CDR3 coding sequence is TGCAGCGTTTTGACAGGGAGGAACACTGAAGCTTTCTTT.